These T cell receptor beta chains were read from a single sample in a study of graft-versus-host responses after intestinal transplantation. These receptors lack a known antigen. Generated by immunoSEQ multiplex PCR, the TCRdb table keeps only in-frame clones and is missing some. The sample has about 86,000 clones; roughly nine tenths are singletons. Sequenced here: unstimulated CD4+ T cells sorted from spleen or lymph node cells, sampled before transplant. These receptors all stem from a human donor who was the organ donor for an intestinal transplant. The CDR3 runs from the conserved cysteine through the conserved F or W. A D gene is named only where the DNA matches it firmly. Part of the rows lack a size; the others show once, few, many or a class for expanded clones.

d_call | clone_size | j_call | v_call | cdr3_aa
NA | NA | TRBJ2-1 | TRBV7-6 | CASSQPGDSLPFF
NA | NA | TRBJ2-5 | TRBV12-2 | CASLHGGGETQYF
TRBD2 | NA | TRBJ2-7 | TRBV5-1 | CASSLLSGGSSYEQYF
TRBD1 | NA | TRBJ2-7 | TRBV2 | CASRGEGAVYEQYF
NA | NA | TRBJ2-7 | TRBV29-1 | CSASSGLYEQYF
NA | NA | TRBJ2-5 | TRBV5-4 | CASSLAYQETQYF
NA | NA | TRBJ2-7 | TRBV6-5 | CASSYSTGAYEQYF
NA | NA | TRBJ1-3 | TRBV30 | CAWRGGNSGNTIYF
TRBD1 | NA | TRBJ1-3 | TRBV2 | CATRQGGSGNTIYF
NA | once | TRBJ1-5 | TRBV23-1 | CASSLGHSNQPQHF
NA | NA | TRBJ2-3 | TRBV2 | CASSEGSPVTDTQYF
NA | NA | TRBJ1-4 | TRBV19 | CASIPLWTDANEKLFF
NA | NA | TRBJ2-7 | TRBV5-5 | CASSLGVTRDYEQYF
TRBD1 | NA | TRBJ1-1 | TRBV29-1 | CSARGQPNTEAFF
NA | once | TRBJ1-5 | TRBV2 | CASGSGPQHF
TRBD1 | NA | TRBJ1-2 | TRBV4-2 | CASSYRGTGAGYTF
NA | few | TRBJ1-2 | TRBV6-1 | CASSEGRGKRGYTF
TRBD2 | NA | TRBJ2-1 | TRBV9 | CASSVGEGLWHEQFF
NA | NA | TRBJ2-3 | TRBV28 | CAVTPGETDTQYF
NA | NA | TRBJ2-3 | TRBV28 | CATYRGAGDTQYF
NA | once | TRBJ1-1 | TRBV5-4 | CASSLAGGLRMNTEAFF
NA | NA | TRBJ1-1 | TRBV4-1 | CASSQYRPGNTEAFF
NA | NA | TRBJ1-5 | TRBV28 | CASSFHRSNQPQHF
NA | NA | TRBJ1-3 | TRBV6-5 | CASSRRRAGDTIYF
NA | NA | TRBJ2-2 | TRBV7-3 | CASSLGGFSSNTGELFF
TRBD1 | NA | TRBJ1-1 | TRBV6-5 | CASSARRGLTEAFF
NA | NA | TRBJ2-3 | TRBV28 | CASSLLTDTQYF
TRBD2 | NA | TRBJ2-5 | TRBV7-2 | CASSRGLAGVDF
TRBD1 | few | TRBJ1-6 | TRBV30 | CAWSVGDRVNSPLHF